These 22 T cell receptor beta chains share one sample of origin, sequenced in a study of T cell repertoires in cytomegalovirus infection. MiXCR, applied by TCRdb to the reads, yields one record per CDR3 protein. Among under 350,000 distinct CDR3 sequences listed, less than 25% were seen once. For these TCRs, the target antigens are not known. Sequenced material: cultured PBMCs, taken from culture after CMV antigen stimulation. The receptors here all came from a human donor in good health (CMV status not recorded). Some clones in this sample may be carry-over from other donors' samples.

This clonotype appeared a few times. V is TRBV19 and J is TRBJ1-5; maybe TRBD1 (6 bases). Germline V gene lookup returns CDR1 LNHDA and CDR2 SQIVND (reference sequence). The CDR3 totals 15 residues. The V gene lost 3 bases and the J gene lost 2 bases, with 11 bases spanning the gap. CDR3 DNA sequence: TGTGCCAGTAGTATTGCAGGGGCTGGCAATCAGCCCCAGCATTTT. Translated: CASSIAGAGNQPQHF.

This clonotype was counted only a few times. The chain carries TRBV19 and TRBJ1-6, with D tentatively TRBD1 (5 bases). The germline gives CDR1 LNHDA, CDR2 SQIVND (reference sequence). The CDR3 is 15 residues long. V was cut by 9 bases and J by 5 bases, with 17 bases left in between. CDR3 region: CASRRGGRDNSPLHF. The CDR3 bases are TGTGCCAGCAGAAGAGGTGGCAGGGATAATTCACCCCTCCACTTT.

This rearrangement joins TRBV4-1 to TRBJ1-1; 7 positions agree with TRBD1. Per the germline V gene, CDR1 is MGHRA and CDR2 is YSYEKL. Trimming removed 5 bases from V and 1 base from J; junction bases left unmatched: 7. The CDR3 length is 15 residues. The CDR3 loop reads CASSSRGTGNTEAFF. The CDR3, as DNA: TGCGCCAGCAGCTCCAGGGGGACGGGGAACACTGAAGCTTTCTTT.

The chain is built from TRBV6-1 and TRBJ2-5, with TRBD1 as a possible D gene (5 bases). The length of the CDR3 is 15 residues. Germline assignment: CDR1 MNHNS and CDR2 SASEGT. Trimming pared 6 bases from V and 5 bases from J, leaving 19 bases between. In DNA, the CDR3 is TGTGCCAGCAGAAGATCCGGGCCCCAGGGTGAGACCCAGTACTTC. It encodes CASRRSGPQGETQYF.

This clonotype was counted only a few times. For the CDR3, the DNA is TGTGCCAGCAGCGAGAGGGAGGGCTCCTACAATGAGCAGTTCTTC. Residues: CASSEREGSYNEQFF. V usage is TRBV9 and J usage is TRBJ2-1; TRBD2 matches at 7 bases. Germline values: CDR1 SGDLS, CDR2 YYNGEE. CDR3 length: 15 residues. Losses at the gene ends were 3 bases for V and 0 bases for J; bases not matched to a gene: 3.

The rearrangement links TRBV5-8 to TRBJ2-1; 12 bases line up with TRBD2. The germline V gene encodes CDR1 SGHTS and CDR2 YDEGEE. The CDR3 loop spans 19 amino acids. Trimming cost V 0 bases and J 7 bases; bases outside gene matches: 14. The CDR3, as DNA: TGTGCCAGCAGCTTGGATGGACTAGCGGGACCCCGCCGGGGTAATGAGCAGTTCTTC. Encoded protein: CASSLDGLAGPRRGNEQFF.

This clonotype was counted ten times or more. The CDR3 region is CASSLDGTNSYNEQFF. The CDR3 DNA sequence: TGTGCCAGCAGCTTAGATGGGACAAACTCCTACAATGAGCAGTTCTTC. The chain employs TRBV11-3 and TRBJ2-1; D perhaps matches TRBD1 (6 bases). This CDR3 spans 16 amino acids. Per the germline V gene, CDR1 is SGHNT and CDR2 is YENEEA. The V end was cut by 0 bases, the J end by 0 bases, with 9 bases between.

The rearrangement links TRBV5-5 to TRBJ1-6; TRBD1 matches 10 bases. Germline assignment: CDR1 SGHKS and CDR2 YYEKEE (reference sequence). The CDR3 contains 15 residues. V trimming: 4 bases; J trimming: 8 bases; junction bases outside the gene matches: 6. The DNA of the CDR3 is TGTGCCAGCAGCAGCTCCGGGACAGGGGATTCACCCCTCCACTTT. Its translation: CASSSSGTGDSPLHF. The full variable domain, with the rest looked up from reference TRBV5-5 and TRBJ1-6, is DAGVTQSPTHLIKTRGQQVTLRCSPISGHKSVSWYQQVLGQGPQFIFQYYEKEERGRGNFPDRFSARQFPNYSSELNVNALLLGDSALYLCASSSSGTGDSPLHFGNGTRLTVT.

The CDR3 reads CASSWTTGTDEQFF. In DNA, the CDR3 is TGCGCCAGCAGCTGGACAACGGGGACAGATGAGCAGTTCTTC. V usage is TRBV5-1 and J usage is TRBJ2-1; 7 bases match TRBD1. Germline assignment: CDR1 SGHRS and CDR2 YFSETQ. V gave up 3 bases and J gave up 8 bases; unmatched junction bases: 8. CDR3 length equals 14 residues.

V gene TRBV4-1 combines with J gene TRBJ1-1, with D hard to call. The CDR3 runs 15 residues. Germline lookup yields CDR1 MGHRA and CDR2 YSYEKL. V lost 1 base to trimming and J lost 3 bases, with 12 bases between them. The CDR3, as DNA: TGCGCCAGCAGCCAAGCGTCGGCCGGGGACACTGAAGCTTTCTTT. Translation: CASSQASAGDTEAFF.

This clonotype appeared a few times. The chain is built from TRBV19 and TRBJ2-2; 13 bases line up with TRBD2. J gave up 4 bases and V 5 bases, and 4 bases lay outside the gene matches. CDR3 size: 16 residues. CDR1 is LNHDA and CDR2 is SQIVND in the germline V gene (reference sequence). The CDR3 is CASSARLAGGTGELFF. CDR3 DNA: TGTGCCAGTAGTGCCCGACTAGCGGGGGGCACCGGGGAGCTGTTTTTT. Complete variable domain (other parts from reference TRBV19 and TRBJ2-2): DGGITQSPKYLFRKEGQNVTLSCEQNLNHDAMYWYRQDPGQGLRLIYYSQIVNDFQKGDIAEGYSVSREKKESFPLTVTSAQKNPTAFYLCASSARLAGGTGELFFGEGSRLTVL.

This clonotype has just a few counts. CDR3 loop: CASSTRGGTLLQETQYF. In nucleotides, the CDR3 is TGTGCCAGCAGCACCCGAGGGGGGACCCTTCTACAAGAGACCCAGTACTTC. The chain carries TRBV7-9 and TRBJ2-5, with D perhaps being TRBD1 or TRBD2 (6 bases each). Deletions cut 5 bases from V and 2 bases from J, with 21 bases between. CDR3 size: 17 residues. Per the germline V gene, CDR1 is SEHNR and CDR2 is FQNEAQ (reference sequence).

V is TRBV12-5 and J is TRBJ1-2, with 9 bases that match TRBD1. The trim removed 6 bases at V and 7 bases at J, leaving 6 bases unmatched. Germline CDR1 reads LGHNT; CDR2 reads FRNRAP. This CDR3 region has 13 residues. Here the CDR3 reads CASGRTGGGGYTF. The CDR3 DNA reads as TGTGCTAGTGGCCGAACAGGGGGCGGTGGCTACACCTTC.

This clonotype was observed many times. The rearrangement links TRBV12-3 or TRBV12-4 to TRBJ2-1; 8 bases map to TRBD2. After removal of 5 bases from V and 6 bases from J, the junction contained 9 bases not matched to a gene. The CDR3 totals 15 residues. CDR3 in amino acids: CASSTGVAGSNEQFF. The DNA for the CDR3 is TGTGCCAGCAGTACGGGAGTAGCGGGATCCAATGAGCAGTTCTTC.

This clonotype appeared a few times. The V call is TRBV11-2, the J call TRBJ1-1; D perhaps matches TRBD1 (5 bases). The CDR3 has 13 residues. V was pared by 5 bases and J by 5 bases, with 12 bases between. The germline gives CDR1 SGHAT, CDR2 FQNNGV. The CDR3 sequence: CASSRGERTEAFF. The CDR3 region has the DNA TGTGCCAGCAGCCGAGGGGAACGGACTGAAGCTTTCTTT.

At least ten counts were recorded for this clonotype. The chain employs TRBV15 and TRBJ1-3, with D hard to call. Trimming removed 1 base at V and 4 bases at J, with 8 bases between. Germline V lookup: CDR1 LNHNV, CDR2 YYDKDF (reference sequence). This CDR3 is built from 14 residues. DNA of the CDR3: TGTGCCACCAGCAGAGGGGCACTAGGAAACACCATATATTTT. Translated, it gives CATSRGALGNTIYF.

The chain carries TRBV6-6 and TRBJ2-3, with TRBD1 as a possible D gene (5 bases). This CDR3 has 15 residues. Trimming took off 5 bases at V and 1 base at J, with 13 bases between the two ends. CDR1 and CDR2 from the germline V gene are MNHNY and SVGAGI (reference sequence). CDR3 protein: CASSTLGRGTDTQYF. CDR3 in DNA: TGTGCCAGCAGTACCCTGGGCAGGGGCACAGATACGCAGTATTTT.

The V call is TRBV4-3, the J call TRBJ2-5; no firm D call. The V end lost 1 base, the J end lost 4 bases, and 7 bases lay between the germline ends. Germline-derived CDR1 and CDR2 are LGHNA and YSLEER. The CDR3 is 13 amino acids. DNA of the CDR3: TGCGCCAGCAGCCAAGCATGGGGAGAGACCCAGTACTTC. This sequence encodes CASSQAWGETQYF.

This sequence joins TRBV5-6 and TRBJ2-4, with D possibly matching TRBD1 (6 bases). Per germline, CDR1 SGHDT and CDR2 YYEEEE. The CDR3 is 19 residues long. Trimming took 5 bases from V and 4 from J, leaving 28 bases between them. The DNA of the CDR3 is TGTGCCAGCAGTCCAAATATTAGACAGGCGGCTACGCGGAAAAACATTCAGTACTTC. It codes for CASSPNIRQAATRKNIQYF.

The gene calls are TRBV4-3 and TRBJ1-2; maybe TRBD1 (5 bases). The V end was cut by 0 bases, the J end by 8 bases, with 16 bases between. Germline assignment: CDR1 LGHNA and CDR2 YSLEER. This CDR3 has 15 residues. The CDR3 DNA is TGCGCCAGCAGCCAAGATGGGTCGAGGGGTGGGGGCTACACCTTC. It is translated as CASSQDGSRGGGYTF.

This rearrangement joins TRBV27 to TRBJ2-7; TRBD2 matches 11 bases. This CDR3 comprises 14 residues. Germline values: CDR1 MNHEY, CDR2 SMNVEV (reference sequence). V dropped 3 bases and J dropped 7; count of bases not matched to a gene: 5. The CDR3, as DNA: TGTGCCAGCAGTTTGGGACTAGCGGACAGGGAGCAGTACTTC. Translated: CASSLGLADREQYF.

The sample holds a few counts of this clonotype. The chain links TRBV6-2 or TRBV6-3 to TRBJ1-5; D is uncertain. Germline assignment: CDR1 MNHEY and CDR2 SVGEGT. The CDR3 spans 16 residues. Trimming took off 6 bases at V and 3 bases at J, with 18 bases between the two ends. CDR3 loop: CASSYGRARYNQPQHF. CDR3 coding DNA: TGTGCCAGCAGCTACGGGCGGGCGCGATACAATCAGCCCCAGCATTTT.